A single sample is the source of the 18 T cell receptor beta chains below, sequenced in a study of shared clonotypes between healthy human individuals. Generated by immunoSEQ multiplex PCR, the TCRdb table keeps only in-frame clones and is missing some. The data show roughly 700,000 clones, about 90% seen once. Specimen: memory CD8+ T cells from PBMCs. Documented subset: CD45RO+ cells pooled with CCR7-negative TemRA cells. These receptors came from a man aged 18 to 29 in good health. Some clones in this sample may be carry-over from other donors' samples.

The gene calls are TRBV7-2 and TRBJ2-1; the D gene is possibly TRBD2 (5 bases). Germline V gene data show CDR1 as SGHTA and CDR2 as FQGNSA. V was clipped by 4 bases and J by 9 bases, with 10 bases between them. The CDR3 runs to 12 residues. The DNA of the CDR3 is TGTGCCAGCAGCTCCCGCGGACTTGAGCAGTTCTTC. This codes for CASSSRGLEQFF.

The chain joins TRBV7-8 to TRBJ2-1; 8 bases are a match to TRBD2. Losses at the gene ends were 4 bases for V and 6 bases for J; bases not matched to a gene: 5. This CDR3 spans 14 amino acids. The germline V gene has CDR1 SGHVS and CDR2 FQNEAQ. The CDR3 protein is CASSYQREPNEQFF. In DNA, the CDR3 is TGTGCCAGCAGCTACCAGCGGGAGCCCAATGAGCAGTTCTTC.

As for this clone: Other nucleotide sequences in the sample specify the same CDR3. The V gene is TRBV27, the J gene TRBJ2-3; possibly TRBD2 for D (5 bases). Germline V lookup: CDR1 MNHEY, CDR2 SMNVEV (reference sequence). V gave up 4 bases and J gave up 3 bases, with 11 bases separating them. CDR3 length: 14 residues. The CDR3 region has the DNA TGTGCCAGCAGTTCCCCTCCGGGAACAGATACGCAGTATTTT. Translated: CASSSPPGTDTQYF.

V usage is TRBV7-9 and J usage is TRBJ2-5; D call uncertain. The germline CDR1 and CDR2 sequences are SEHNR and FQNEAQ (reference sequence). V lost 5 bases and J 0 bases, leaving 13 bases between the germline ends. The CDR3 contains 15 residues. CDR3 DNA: TGTGCCAGCAGCCAAAGCCGACTCTACCAAGAGACCCAGTACTTC. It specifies CASSQSRLYQETQYF.

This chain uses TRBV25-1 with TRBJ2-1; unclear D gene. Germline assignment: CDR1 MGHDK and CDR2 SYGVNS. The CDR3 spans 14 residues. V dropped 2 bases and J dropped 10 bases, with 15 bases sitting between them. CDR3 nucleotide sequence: TGTGCCAGCAGTGAACTAACTTGGCCGCGGGAGCAGTTCTTC. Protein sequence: CASSELTWPREQFF.

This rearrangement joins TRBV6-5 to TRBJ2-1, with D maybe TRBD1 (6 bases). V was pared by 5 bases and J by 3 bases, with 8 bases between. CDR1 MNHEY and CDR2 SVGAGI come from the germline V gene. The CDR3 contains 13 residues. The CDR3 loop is CASSGQRYNEQFF. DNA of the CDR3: TGTGCCAGCAGTGGACAGCGCTACAATGAGCAGTTCTTC.

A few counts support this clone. This chain's CDR3 is CASSLWGTRSGYTF. As DNA, the CDR3 is TGTGCCAGCAGTTTATGGGGGACAAGGTCTGGCTACACCTTC. The chain employs TRBV27 and TRBJ1-2; TRBD1 is a possible D gene (6 bases). V lost 1 base and J lost 7, with 13 bases in between. The CDR3 has 14 residues. In germline, CDR1 is MNHEY, CDR2 SMNVEV (reference sequence).

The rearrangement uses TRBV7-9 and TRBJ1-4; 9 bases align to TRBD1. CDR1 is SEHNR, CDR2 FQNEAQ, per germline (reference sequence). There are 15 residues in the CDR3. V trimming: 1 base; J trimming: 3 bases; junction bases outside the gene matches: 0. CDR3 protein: CASSLGTGANEKLFF. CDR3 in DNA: TGTGCCAGCAGCTTAGGGACAGGGGCTAATGAAAAACTGTTTTTT.

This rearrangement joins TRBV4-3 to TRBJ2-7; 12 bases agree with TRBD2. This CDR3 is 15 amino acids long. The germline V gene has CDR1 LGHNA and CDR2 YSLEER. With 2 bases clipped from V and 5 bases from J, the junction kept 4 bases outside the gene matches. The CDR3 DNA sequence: TGCGCCAGCAGCCAACTGACTAGCGGGAGCGACGAGCAGTACTTC. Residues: CASSQLTSGSDEQYF.

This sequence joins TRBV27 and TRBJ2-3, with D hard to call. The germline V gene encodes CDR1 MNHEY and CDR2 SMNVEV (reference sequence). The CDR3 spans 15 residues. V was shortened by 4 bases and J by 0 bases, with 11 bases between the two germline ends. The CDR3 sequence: CASSYGVTSTDTQYF. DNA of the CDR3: TGTGCCAGCAGTTATGGGGTTACTAGCACAGATACGCAGTATTTT.

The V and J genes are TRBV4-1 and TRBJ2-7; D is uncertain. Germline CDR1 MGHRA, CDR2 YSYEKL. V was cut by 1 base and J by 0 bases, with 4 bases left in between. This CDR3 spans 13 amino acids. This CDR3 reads CASSQASSYEQYF. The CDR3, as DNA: TGCGCCAGCAGCCAAGCTTCCTCCTACGAGCAGTACTTC.

CDR3 sequence reads: CASSALRIGEAFF. CDR3 nucleotide sequence: TGCGCCAGCAGCGCTTTACGAATAGGTGAAGCTTTCTTT. V and J are TRBV5-1 and TRBJ1-1; D gene ambiguous. Germline CDR1 is SGHRS and CDR2 is YFSETQ. The length of the CDR3 is 13 residues. The V end lost 4 bases, the J end lost 7 bases, and 14 bases lay between the germline ends. The full variable domain, rest sourced from reference TRBV5-1 and TRBJ1-1, is KAGVTQTPRYLIKTRGQQVTLSCSPISGHRSVSWYQQTPGQGLQFLFEYFSETQRNKGNFPGRFSGRQFSNSRSEMNVSTLELGDSALYLCASSALRIGEAFFGQGTRLTVV.

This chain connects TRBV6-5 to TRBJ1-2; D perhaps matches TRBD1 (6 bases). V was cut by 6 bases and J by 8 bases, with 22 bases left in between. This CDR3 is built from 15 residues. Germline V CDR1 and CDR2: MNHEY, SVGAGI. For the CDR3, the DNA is TGTGCCAGCAGCCCCGAGGGGGGGACAATCTGGGGCTACACCTTC. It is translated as CASSPEGGTIWGYTF.

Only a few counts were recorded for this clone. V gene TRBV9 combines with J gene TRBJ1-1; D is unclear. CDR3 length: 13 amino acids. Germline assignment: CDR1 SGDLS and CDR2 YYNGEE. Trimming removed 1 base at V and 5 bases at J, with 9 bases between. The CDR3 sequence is CASSVRKGTEAFF. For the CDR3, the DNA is TGTGCCAGCAGCGTACGTAAGGGAACTGAAGCTTTCTTT.

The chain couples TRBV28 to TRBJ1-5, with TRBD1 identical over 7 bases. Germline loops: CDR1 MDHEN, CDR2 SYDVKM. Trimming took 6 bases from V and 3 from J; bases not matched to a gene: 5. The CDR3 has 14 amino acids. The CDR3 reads CASRETGSNQPQHF. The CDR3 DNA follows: TGTGCCAGCAGAGAGACAGGGTCCAATCAGCCCCAGCATTTT.

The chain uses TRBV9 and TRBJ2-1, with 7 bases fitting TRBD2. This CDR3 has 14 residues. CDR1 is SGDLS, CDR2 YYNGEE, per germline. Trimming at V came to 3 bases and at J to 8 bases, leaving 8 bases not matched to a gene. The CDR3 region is CASSGAGLLHEQFF. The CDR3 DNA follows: TGTGCCAGCAGCGGAGCGGGACTCCTACATGAGCAGTTCTTC.

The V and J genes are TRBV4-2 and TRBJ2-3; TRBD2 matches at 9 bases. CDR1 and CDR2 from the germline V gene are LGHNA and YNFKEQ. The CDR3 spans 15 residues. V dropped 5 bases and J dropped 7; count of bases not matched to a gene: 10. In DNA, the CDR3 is TGTGCCAGCAGCGTTGTAGCGGGAGCAGTGAATACGCAGTATTTT. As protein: CASSVVAGAVNTQYF.

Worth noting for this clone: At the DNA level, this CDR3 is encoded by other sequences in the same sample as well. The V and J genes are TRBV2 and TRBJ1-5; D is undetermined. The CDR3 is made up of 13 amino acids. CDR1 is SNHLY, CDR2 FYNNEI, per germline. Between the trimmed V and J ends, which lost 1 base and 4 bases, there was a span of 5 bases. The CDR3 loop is CASSEGPNQPQHF. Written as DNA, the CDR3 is TGTGCCAGCAGTGAAGGACCTAATCAGCCCCAGCATTTT.